This record looks at one T cell receptor (beta chain) sequence and its context. Its antigen is currently unknown. A much larger clone is a single base away; this may be a read error. Trimming removed 2 bases from V and 11 bases from J, with 24 bases in between. Germline CDR1 SNHLY, CDR2 FYNNEI. The CDR3 covers 16 residues. This record belongs to a study of post-analysis software for immune sequencing data. TCR beta libraries were prepared from cDNA with unique molecular identifiers. Each CDR3 protein gets one entry after TCRdb re-called the PCR reads with MiXCR. This repertoire shows 650,000 to 850,000 distinct CDR3 sequences, about 45% found once; its top ten account for roughly 5.2%. Findings and caveats of the study: Controls showed lower frequencies than patients for five TRBV segments, and TRBV5-6, TRBV5-1 and TRBV20-1 were among these.

The specimen sequenced was blood. This chain joins TRBV2 and TRBJ2-5; D is unclear. The source is a girl between 5 and 17 years old with multiple sclerosis. The DNA of the CDR3 is TGTGCCAGCAGTGAAAGCCGGCCGCTACCCTACAATGAGCAGTACTTC. Translation: CASSESRPLPYNEQYF.